The clone carrying this TCR beta chain was detected a few times. The V segment lost 2 bases and the J segment 7 bases; nucleotides outside the gene matches: 9. The germline gives CDR1 GTSNPN, CDR2 SVGIG (reference sequence). The CDR3 consists of 15 residues. This sample is drawn from a study of CD8+ T cells in alopecia areata. RNA was extracted and reverse transcribed into cDNA as the sequencing template. Measured with immunoSEQ multiplex PCR; TCRdb has only the in-frame clones, and not every one. The table lists some 170,000 clones, around 60% of them singletons, with 14% to 15% in the top ten. The sequencing here drew on CD4+ T cells sorted from blood, taken at week 0. This clonotype was sampled from a human donor with alopecia areata. The rearrangement uses TRBV30 and TRBJ2-5; 11 bases are a match to TRBD2. The CDR3 DNA sequence: TGTGCCTGGAGTCCAACGACTAGCGGGGTGGGGACCCAGTACTTC. Its translation: CAWSPTTSGVGTQYF.